A selection of T cell receptor beta chains follows, all from one sample in a study of blood T cell repertoires in COVID-19. Using immunoSEQ multiplex PCR, the repertoire was profiled, and TCRdb retains in-frame clones only, with some absent. Found here are 170,000 or so clones, about 78% of them singletons; the top ten hold roughly a sixth. Sequencing was done on a sample of PBMCs or T cells enriched from blood (not recorded which). The origin of the receptors is a woman aged 50 to 60 who had recovered from COVID-19. The conserved cysteine and the conserved F or W are not part of the CDR3 here.

j_gene,v_gene,CDR3aa
TRBJ2-1,TRBV3-1/TRBV3-2,ASSQDGTSGSLQF
TRBJ2-7,TRBV7-6,ASSLKAPPRTLAGGGEQY
TRBJ2-3,TRBV6-6,ASSPWTSGRERTDTQY
TRBJ2-3,TRBV5-1,ASSWTPGLAGGPGFTDTQY
TRBJ2-2,TRBV6-5,ASERTGKAGELF
TRBJ2-1,TRBV5-1,ASSPGTSGSYEQF
TRBJ2-2,TRBV14,ASSLHTSRNTGELF
TRBJ2-2,TRBV29-1,SVDVLGAGELF
TRBJ2-3,TRBV25-1,ASSDDRQEADTQY
TRBJ1-5,TRBV3-1/TRBV3-2,ASSLHPERPQH
TRBJ1-2,TRBV27,ASSSSGGASNGYT
TRBJ2-5,TRBV3-1/TRBV3-2,ASSSLAGQETQY
TRBJ2-6,TRBV3-1/TRBV3-2,ASSQWDRSFGANVLT
TRBJ1-3,TRBV7-6,ASSLDNSGNTIY
TRBJ2-1,TRBV6-5,ASSYLATGSYNEQF
TRBJ2-2,TRBV27,ASSFRGRGELF
TRBJ2-7,TRBV18,ASSPYSPLAGGEGEQY
TRBJ1-3,TRBV21-1,ASTTGATIY
TRBJ1-4,TRBV5-6,ASSLWPGQGNEKLF
TRBJ2-5,TRBV28,ASSLNRGGGGETQY
TRBJ2-1,TRBV14,ASSQDTAGGYVDEQF
TRBJ2-1,TRBV6-2/TRBV6-3,ASSLFTSGNYYNEQF
TRBJ2-3,TRBV28,ASTTGRDTQY
TRBJ1-5,TRBV6-1,ASSERGGLQPQH
TRBJ1-2,TRBV25-1,ASREGQNYGYT
TRBJ2-1,TRBV19,ASSFGLAGVAASYNEQF
TRBJ2-2,TRBV7-2,ASSLVPGGGTGELF
TRBJ2-3,TRBV5-1,ASSLGTSTDTQY
TRBJ1-5,TRBV21-1,ASSKHRNGTGGQPQH
TRBJ2-1,TRBV18,ASSPQRLGENEQF
TRBJ2-3,TRBV7-6,ASSSVAGVGTDTQY
TRBJ2-1,TRBV9,ASSVGPDNEQF
TRBJ2-3,TRBV5-1,ASSPNRGRTDTQY
TRBJ1-5,TRBV6-9,ASSCPVQPNQPQH
TRBJ2-1,TRBV7-9,ASSLTRSSYNEQF
TRBJ2-5,TRBV6-5,ATSGSGIGRETQY